Listed below are T cell receptor beta chains from one sample, sequenced in a study of T cells in Graves' hyperthyroidism and ophthalmopathy. TCRdb processed the multiplex PCR reads anew with MiXCR; each CDR3 protein has one entry. The sample carries roughly 500,000 distinct CDR3 sequences, approximately 48% recorded once. The sample comprised peripheral blood or thyroid tissue (not recorded which). Every receptor here comes from an adult woman with Graves' disease, either hyperthyroidism or ophthalmopathy (not recorded which). CDR3s include the opening cysteine and the closing phenylalanine or tryptophan. A D gene is named only where the DNA matches it firmly.

CDR3aa: CASSLPTSNSPLHF
v_gene: TRBV7-8
len: 14
d_gene: -
j_gene: TRBJ1-6

CDR3aa: CSAEWDRGISPSIF
v_gene: TRBV20-1
len: 14
d_gene: TRBD1
j_gene: TRBJ2-2

CDR3aa: CASSLDGGPYEQYF
v_gene: TRBV7-2
len: 14
d_gene: -
j_gene: TRBJ2-7

CDR3aa: CSARIFGQPQHF
v_gene: TRBV20-1
len: 12
d_gene: -
j_gene: TRBJ1-5

CDR3aa: CASSARPGETQYF
v_gene: TRBV7-2
len: 13
d_gene: -
j_gene: TRBJ2-5

CDR3aa: CASSPRVLNSPLHF
v_gene: TRBV7-2
len: 14
d_gene: -
j_gene: TRBJ1-6

CDR3aa: CSSLEGSGANVLTF
v_gene: TRBV29-1
len: 14
d_gene: -
j_gene: TRBJ2-6

CDR3aa: CASSPSGGATDTQYF
v_gene: TRBV14
len: 15
d_gene: TRBD2
j_gene: TRBJ2-3

CDR3aa: CSLVRADTQYF
v_gene: TRBV29-1
len: 11
d_gene: -
j_gene: TRBJ2-3

CDR3aa: CSARDLGVEQYF
v_gene: TRBV20-1
len: 12
d_gene: -
j_gene: TRBJ2-7

CDR3aa: CSARWPRGSYEQYF
v_gene: TRBV20-1
len: 14
d_gene: -
j_gene: TRBJ2-7

CDR3aa: CASSLRPGQPYEQYF
v_gene: TRBV7-6
len: 15
d_gene: TRBD1
j_gene: TRBJ2-7

CDR3aa: CASSPQAGAAGDEQYF
v_gene: TRBV7-3
len: 16
d_gene: TRBD2
j_gene: TRBJ2-7

CDR3aa: CAIGAGGPQETQYF
v_gene: TRBV10-3
len: 14
d_gene: TRBD1
j_gene: TRBJ2-5

CDR3aa: CAIRGGQGEAFF
v_gene: TRBV10-3
len: 12
d_gene: TRBD1
j_gene: TRBJ1-1